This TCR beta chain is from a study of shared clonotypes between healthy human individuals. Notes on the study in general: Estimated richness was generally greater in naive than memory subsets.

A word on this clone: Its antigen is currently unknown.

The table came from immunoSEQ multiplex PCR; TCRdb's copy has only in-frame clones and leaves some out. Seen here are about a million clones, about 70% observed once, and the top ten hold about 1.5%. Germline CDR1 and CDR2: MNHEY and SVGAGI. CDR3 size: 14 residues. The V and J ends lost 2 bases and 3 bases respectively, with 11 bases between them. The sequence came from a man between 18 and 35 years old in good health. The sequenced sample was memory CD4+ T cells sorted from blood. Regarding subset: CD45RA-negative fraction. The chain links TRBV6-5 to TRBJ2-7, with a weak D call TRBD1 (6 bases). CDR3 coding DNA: TGTGCCAGCAGTTACAACAAGGACAGCTACGAGCAGTACTTC. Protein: CASSYNKDSYEQYF.